The T cell receptor beta chain described here comes from a study of OX40 agonist ivuxolimab in advanced cancers. As for the study in general: Patients' therapy was ivuxolimab, an antibody that acts as an agonist of OX40 (CD134). Participants averaged roughly 60 years of age (range 23 to 79) and were over 75% male. Whole-study findings and limits: Compared with CD4+, CD8+ T cells on average had more expanded clones.

Sequencing used immunoSEQ multiplex PCR; TCRdb keeps in-frame clones, though not all of them. Here the sample spans about 150,000 clones, approximately 94% being singletons. Note on this clone: Antigen unknown.

V gave up 4 bases and J gave up 7 bases, with 16 bases separating them. The CDR3 is made up of 15 amino acids. Germline V gene data show CDR1 as MNHNY and CDR2 as SVGAGI (reference sequence). The rearrangement joins TRBV6-6 to TRBJ1-4; D might be TRBD1 (5 bases). This sequence originates from an adult with an advanced solid tumor such as melanoma, head and neck, liver or kidney cancer. Source: CD4+ or CD8+ T cells sorted from blood, taken in a trial of the OX40 agonist ivuxolimab. CDR3 in DNA: TGTGCCAGCAGTTCGACAGTTAAGCTAGGTGAAAAACTGTTTTTT. Translated: CASSSTVKLGEKLFF.